Listed below are T cell receptor beta chains from one sample, sequenced in a study of cytomegalovirus exposure and HLA in healthy donors. Profiled with immunoSEQ multiplex PCR; TCRdb holds only in-frame clones, not every one. The sample contains roughly 160,000 clones, around 84% of which appear only once. Sequences were obtained from PBMCs. The receptors originated from a male donor in good health and CMV-seropositive. CDR3s include the opening cysteine and the closing phenylalanine or tryptophan. D genes are given only for firm matches. Clone size is given for some rows only: seen once, a few or many times, or a class if the clone is expanded.

size	V	J	D	DNA	CDR3
-	TRBV5-1	TRBJ2-7	-	TGCGCCAGCAGTAGGACAGATTCCTACGAGCAGTACTTC	CASSRTDSYEQYF
-	TRBV18	TRBJ2-1	-	TGTGCCAGCTCACGCGAGGTTGAGCAGTTCTTC	CASSREVEQFF
-	TRBV7-2	TRBJ2-3	TRBD2	TGTGCCAGCAGATACACTAGCGGGGGGCCATATACGCAGTATTTT	CASRYTSGGPYTQYF
-	TRBV2	TRBJ1-1	-	TGTGCCAGCAGCTTTACAGAGTTAGACACTGAAGCTTTCTTT	CASSFTELDTEAFF
once	TRBV30	TRBJ1-2	-	TGTGCCTGGACCCCGAGAGGATATGGCTACACCTTC	CAWTPRGYGYTF
once	TRBV7-2	TRBJ1-1	-	TGTGCCAGCAGCTTAGGTGGGGAGGCTTTCTTT	CASSLGGEAFF
-	TRBV11-2	TRBJ1-1	-	TGTGCCAGCAGCTTAGGCCTGAGGAACACTGAAGCTTTCTTT	CASSLGLRNTEAFF
-	TRBV10-3	TRBJ1-1	-	TGTGCCATCAGCCCACGGAGGGGGAACACTGAAGCTTTCTTT	CAISPRRGNTEAFF
once	TRBV27	TRBJ2-1	-	TGTGCCAGCAGTTTATCCGCTCCACATAACTACTACAATGAGCAGTTCTTC	CASSLSAPHNYYNEQFF
-	TRBV28	TRBJ1-1	TRBD1	TGTGCCAGCAGATATCAGGGGGAGAGGACTGAAGCTTTCTTT	CASRYQGERTEAFF
once	TRBV19	TRBJ1-5	-	TGTGCCAGTAGGACCCGGGGTCTAAATCAGCCCCAGCATTTT	CASRTRGLNQPQHF
-	TRBV13	TRBJ2-1	-	TGTGCCAGCAGCTCGTCGGACGGGAGCAATGAGCAGTTCTTC	CASSSSDGSNEQFF
-	TRBV7-2	TRBJ2-7	TRBD2	TGTGCCAGCAGCTTCCGACCGGGACTAGCGGGAGCTCCGCAGTACGAGCAGTACTTC	CASSFRPGLAGAPQYEQYF
-	TRBV10-1	TRBJ2-7	-	TGCGCCAGCAGTGAGTCCGGGGTAGTACACGAGCAGTACTTC	CASSESGVVHEQYF
-	TRBV23-1	TRBJ1-2	TRBD1	TGCGCCAGCAGTCAATACCGGGACAGGGGGCCGGGAGGCTATGGCTACACCTTC	CASSQYRDRGPGGYGYTF
-	TRBV11-3	TRBJ1-1	-	TGTGCCAGCAGCCGGGAGATGAACACTGAAGCTTTCTTT	CASSREMNTEAFF
-	TRBV9	TRBJ1-2	TRBD1	TGTGCCAGCAGCCCTCCCCGTGACAGGGGGTTTGGCTACACCTTC	CASSPPRDRGFGYTF
-	TRBV6-5	TRBJ1-1	TRBD1	TGTGCCAGCAGTTACGCCCAGCCAGGGGGGAACACTGAAGCTTTCTTT	CASSYAQPGGNTEAFF
once	TRBV28	TRBJ2-3	-	TGTGCCAGCAGTGTGACATTTCCAGATACGCAGTATTTT	CASSVTFPDTQYF
-	TRBV5-1	TRBJ2-5	-	TGCGCCAGCAGCTTCAATCCCCGGGAGACCCAGTACTTC	CASSFNPRETQYF
-	TRBV18	TRBJ1-1	-	TGTGCCAGCTTCATCCCCGTTCGGGAGAACACTGAAGCTTTCTTT	CASFIPVRENTEAFF
-	TRBV7-2	TRBJ1-2	TRBD1	TGTGCCAGCAGCTTAGGAGGACAGGGGGCTAACTATGGCTACACCTTC	CASSLGGQGANYGYTF
-	TRBV28	TRBJ1-4	-	TGTGCCAGCAGTTTCCAAGAAAAACTGTTTTTT	CASSFQEKLFF
-	TRBV9	TRBJ2-1	TRBD2	TGTGCCAGCAGCAGGACTAGCGGGAGGGTAAATGAGCAGTTCTTC	CASSRTSGRVNEQFF
once	TRBV5-4	TRBJ2-2	TRBD1	TGTGCCAGCAGCTTCGGACAGGGTACGAACACCGGGGAGCTGTTTTTT	CASSFGQGTNTGELFF